This TCR beta chain was identified in a study of blood T cell repertoires in COVID-19. Whole-study context: Specimens from acute and convalescent COVID-19 originated in the United States, Italy and Spain. In each case, the material was cDNA or gDNA derived from T cells, B-cell-depleted T cells, or PBMCs.

Authors' data handling: Amplification of reference gene primers provided the estimated nucleated cell counts. Generated by immunoSEQ multiplex PCR, the TCRdb table keeps only in-frame clones and is missing some. The DNA was the basis for D and trimming; V, J and clone size are from that table. Among roughly 51,000 clones listed, roughly nine tenths were seen once. The V gene lost 0 bases and the J gene lost 5 bases, with 12 bases spanning the gap. CDR1 and CDR2 from the germline V gene are SGHRS and YFSETQ. The CDR3 contains 15 residues. This clone has a handful of counts. Sequenced sample: peripheral blood. The receptor was isolated from a woman aged 55-69 years with active or convalescent COVID-19. This chain uses TRBV5-1 with TRBJ1-5; tentative D call: TRBD1 (5 bases). For the CDR3, the DNA is TGCGCCAGCAGCTTGGAAGGGGCGCGGCATCAGCCCCAGCATTTT. The encoded protein is CASSLEGARHQPQHF.